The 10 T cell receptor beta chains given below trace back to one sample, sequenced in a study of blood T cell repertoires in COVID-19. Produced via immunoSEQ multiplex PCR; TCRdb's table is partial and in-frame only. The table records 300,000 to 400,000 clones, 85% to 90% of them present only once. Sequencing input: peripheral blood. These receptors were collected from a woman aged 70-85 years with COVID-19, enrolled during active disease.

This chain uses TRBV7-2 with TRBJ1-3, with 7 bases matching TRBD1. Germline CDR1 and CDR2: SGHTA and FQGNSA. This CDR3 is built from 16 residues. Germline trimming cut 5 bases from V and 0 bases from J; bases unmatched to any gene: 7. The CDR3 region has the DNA TGTGCCAGCAGCCGGGGACAGCCGCACTCTGGAAACACCATATATTTT. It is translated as CASSRGQPHSGNTIYF.

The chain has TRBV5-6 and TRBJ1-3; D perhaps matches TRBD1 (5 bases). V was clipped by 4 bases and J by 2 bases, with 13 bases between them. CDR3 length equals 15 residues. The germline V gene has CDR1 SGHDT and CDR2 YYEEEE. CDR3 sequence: CASSPFTGPGNTIYF. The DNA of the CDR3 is TGTGCCAGCAGCCCCTTCACAGGTCCTGGAAACACCATATATTTT. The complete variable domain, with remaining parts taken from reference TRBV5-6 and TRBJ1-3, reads DAGVTQSPTHLIKTRGQQVTLRCSPKSGHDTVSWYQQALGQGPQFIFQYYEEEERQRGNFPDRFSGHQFPNYSSELNVNALLLGDSALYLCASSPFTGPGNTIYFGEGSWLTVV.

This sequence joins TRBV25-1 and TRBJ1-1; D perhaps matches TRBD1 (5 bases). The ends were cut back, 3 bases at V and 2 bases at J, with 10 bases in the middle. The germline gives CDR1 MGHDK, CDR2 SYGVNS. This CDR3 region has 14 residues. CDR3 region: CASSDGQGNTEAFF. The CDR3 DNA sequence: TGTGCCAGCAGTGATGGTCAGGGAAACACTGAAGCTTTCTTT. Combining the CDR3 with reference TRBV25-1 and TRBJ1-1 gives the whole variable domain EADIYQTPRYLVIGTGKKITLECSQTMGHDKMYWYQQDPGMELHLIHYSYGVNSTEKGDLSSESTVSRIRTEHFPLTLESARPSHTSQYLCASSDGQGNTEAFFGQGTRLTVV.

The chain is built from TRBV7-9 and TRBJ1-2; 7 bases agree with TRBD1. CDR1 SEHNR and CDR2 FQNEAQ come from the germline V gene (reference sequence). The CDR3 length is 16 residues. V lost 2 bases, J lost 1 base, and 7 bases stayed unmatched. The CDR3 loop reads CASSLRGTDYNYGYTF. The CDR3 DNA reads TGTGCCAGCAGCTTAAGGGGGACAGACTATAACTATGGCTACACCTTC.

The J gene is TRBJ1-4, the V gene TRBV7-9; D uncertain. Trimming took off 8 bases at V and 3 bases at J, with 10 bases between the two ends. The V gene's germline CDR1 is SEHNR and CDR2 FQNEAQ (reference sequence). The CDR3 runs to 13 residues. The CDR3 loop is CASLRAPNEKLFF. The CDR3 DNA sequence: TGTGCCAGCCTGCGCGCTCCTAATGAAAAACTGTTTTTT.

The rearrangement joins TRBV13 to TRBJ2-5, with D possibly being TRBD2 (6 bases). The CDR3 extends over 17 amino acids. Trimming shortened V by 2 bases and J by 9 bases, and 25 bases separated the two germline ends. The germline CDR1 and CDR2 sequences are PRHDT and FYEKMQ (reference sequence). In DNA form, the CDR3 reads TGTGCCAGCAGCTTACCCCGGGGTAGCGGAATCGGAACGGCCCAGTACTTC. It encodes CASSLPRGSGIGTAQYF.

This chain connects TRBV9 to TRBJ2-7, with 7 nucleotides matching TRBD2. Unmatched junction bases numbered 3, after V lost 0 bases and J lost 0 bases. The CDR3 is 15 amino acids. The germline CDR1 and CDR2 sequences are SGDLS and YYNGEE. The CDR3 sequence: CASSVGSGVSYEQYF. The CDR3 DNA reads TGTGCCAGCAGCGTAGGGAGCGGGGTCTCCTACGAGCAGTACTTC.

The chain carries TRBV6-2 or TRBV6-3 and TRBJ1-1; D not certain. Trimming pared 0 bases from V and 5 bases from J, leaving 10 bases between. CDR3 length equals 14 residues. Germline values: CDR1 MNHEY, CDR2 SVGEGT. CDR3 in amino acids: CASSYSRSGTEAFF. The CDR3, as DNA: TGTGCCAGCAGTTACTCGAGGAGCGGGACTGAAGCTTTCTTT.

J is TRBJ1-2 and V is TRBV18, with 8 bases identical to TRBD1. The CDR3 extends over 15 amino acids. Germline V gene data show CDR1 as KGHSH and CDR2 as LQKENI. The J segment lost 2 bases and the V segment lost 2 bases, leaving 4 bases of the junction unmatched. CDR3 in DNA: TGTGCCAGCTCACCAATGACAGGGGACAACTATGGCTACACCTTC. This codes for CASSPMTGDNYGYTF. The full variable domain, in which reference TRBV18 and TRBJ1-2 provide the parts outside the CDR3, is NAGVMQNPRHLVRRRGQEARLRCSPMKGHSHVYWYRQLPEEGLKFMVYLQKENIIDESGMPKERFSAEFPKEGPSILRIQQVVRGDSAAYFCASSPMTGDNYGYTFGSGTRLTVV.

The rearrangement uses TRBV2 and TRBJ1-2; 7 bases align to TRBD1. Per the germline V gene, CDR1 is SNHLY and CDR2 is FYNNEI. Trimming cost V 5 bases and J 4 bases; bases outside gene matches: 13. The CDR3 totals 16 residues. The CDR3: CASSLGGRQGGYGYTF. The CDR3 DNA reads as TGTGCCAGCAGTTTGGGGGGTAGACAGGGAGGCTATGGCTACACCTTC.